This is a list of T cell receptor beta chains from one sample in a study of T-cell memory formation after mild COVID-19. From the 5' RACE reads, TCRdb called clonotypes with MiXCR, one entry per CDR3 protein. The repertoire holds about 190,000 distinct CDR3 sequences, with around 18% as singletons. Sequenced: PBMCs or a T cell subset sorted from them (not recorded which). Source of these receptors: an adult woman who had mild COVID-19 (a few samples of this study predate the infection). Cell type and time point are not known. CDR3s include the opening cysteine and the closing phenylalanine or tryptophan. Fields, in order: V gene, CDR3 length, D gene, J gene, CDR3 protein. D genes are given only for firm matches.

TRBV27	17	TRBD1	TRBJ2-7	CASSLRALQGAYYEQYF
TRBV7-9	16	TRBD1	TRBJ1-5	CASSLNRGGGNQPQHF
TRBV6-5	16	NA	TRBJ1-5	CASSPDGQSSNQPQHF
TRBV27	14	NA	TRBJ2-7	CASSSGTYGGEQYF
TRBV2	13	NA	TRBJ2-1	CASSPPGDYEQFF
TRBV20-1	12	NA	TRBJ1-2	CSAAWDGYGYTF
TRBV19	17	TRBD1	TRBJ1-1	CASSARDRGAMNTEAFF
TRBV29-1	15	NA	TRBJ2-3	CSVPSARGPADTQYF
TRBV5-1	15	TRBD2	TRBJ2-1	CASSLGTSVVVEQFF
TRBV21-1	19	NA	TRBJ2-2	CASSKPAGTSGGAIGELFF
TRBV3-1	13	NA	TRBJ1-1	CASSQVRGFEAFF
TRBV5-4	14	NA	TRBJ1-1	CASSAGGVRTEAFF
TRBV20-1	14	TRBD2	TRBJ2-3	CSARTSGGADTQYF
TRBV5-6	14	NA	TRBJ1-1	CASSRRFLNTEAFF
TRBV18	13	TRBD1	TRBJ1-1	CASSQGTASEAFF
TRBV3-1	13	TRBD1	TRBJ2-5	CASRRQGPETQYF